These 22 T cell receptor beta chains originate from one sample sequenced in a study of graft-versus-host responses after intestinal transplantation. The method was immunoSEQ multiplex PCR; TCRdb's version includes in-frame clones alone and lacks a portion of them. Here the sample spans more than 95,000 clones, over 75% being singletons. For these TCRs, the target antigens are not known. The sample here was unstimulated CD4+ T cells sorted from spleen or lymph node cells, taken before intestinal transplant. These receptors were collected from a human donor who received an intestinal transplant.

The rearrangement uses TRBV13 and TRBJ1-1; TRBD1 matches 7 bases. CDR1 and CDR2 (germline): PRHDT, FYEKMQ (reference sequence). Unmatched junction bases numbered 4, after V lost 6 bases and J lost 0 bases. This CDR3 has 14 residues. CDR3 loop: CASSHGTVNTEAFF. In nucleotides, the CDR3 is TGTGCCAGCAGTCACGGGACAGTGAACACTGAAGCTTTCTTT.

The V call is TRBV27, the J call TRBJ1-1, with D possibly matching TRBD1 (6 bases). The germline V gene has CDR1 MNHEY and CDR2 SMNVEV (reference sequence). Trimming took off 6 bases at V and 4 bases at J, with 27 bases between the two ends. The CDR3 is 18 residues long. CDR3 DNA: TGTGCCAGCAGCCCCTATACCCGGGACAAGCGAGGTGGCACTGAAGCTTTCTTT. Translation gives CASSPYTRDKRGGTEAFF.

The chain links TRBV30 to TRBJ1-6, with 8 bases identical to TRBD1. Germline trimming cut 2 bases from V and 8 bases from J; bases unmatched to any gene: 8. This CDR3 has 15 residues. The germline CDR1 and CDR2 sequences are GTSNPN and SVGIG (reference sequence). In nucleotides, the CDR3 is TGTGCCTGGAGTACAGGGGGGGCAGGGGATTCACCCCTCCACTTT. Its translation: CAWSTGGAGDSPLHF.

The rearrangement uses TRBV10-3 and TRBJ1-3; D remains unclear. V was shortened by 5 bases and J by 0 bases, with 11 bases between the two germline ends. The CDR3 is 15 amino acids. The germline V gene has CDR1 ENHRY and CDR2 SYGVKD. CDR3: CAISYTSSSGNTIYF. The CDR3 coding sequence is TGTGCCATCAGTTATACTTCAAGCTCTGGAAACACCATATATTTT.

This sequence joins TRBV6-5 and TRBJ2-7; tentatively, D is TRBD2 (7 bases). The CDR3 is made up of 13 amino acids. Trimming cost V 10 bases and J 3 bases, with 16 bases left between them. Germline lookup yields CDR1 MNHEY and CDR2 SVGAGI. CDR3 in DNA: TGTGCCACGGGGGGCGGGAGTGACTACGAGCAGTACTTC. This translates into CATGGGSDYEQYF.

This chain connects TRBV6-5 to TRBJ2-6; 7 bases align to TRBD1. The CDR3 has 16 residues. The germline gives CDR1 MNHEY, CDR2 SVGAGI. V shed 4 bases, J shed 6 bases, and the junction held 9 bases outside the gene matches. CDR3 sequence: CASSWTGSLPANVLTF. The CDR3 nucleotides read TGTGCCAGCAGTTGGACAGGAAGCCTTCCGGCCAACGTCCTGACTTTC.

V and J are TRBV5-4 and TRBJ2-3; D is uncertain. Germline V lookup: CDR1 SGHNT, CDR2 YYREEE (reference sequence). This CDR3 comprises 15 residues. V was clipped by 0 bases and J by 1 base, with 9 bases between them. The CDR3: CASSLDRGGTDTQYF. The CDR3 DNA reads as TGTGCCAGCAGCTTGGACCGTGGCGGCACAGATACGCAGTATTTT.

The CDR3 loop reads CASRASGGGPYNEQFF. In DNA form, the CDR3 reads TGTGCCAGCAGGGCTAGCGGGGGAGGCCCCTACAATGAGCAGTTCTTC. The chain recombines TRBV2 with TRBJ2-1, with 10 nucleotides matching TRBD2. Germline-derived CDR1 and CDR2 are SNHLY and FYNNEI. V trimming: 6 bases; J trimming: 2 bases; junction bases outside the gene matches: 7. This CDR3 region has 16 residues.

The CDR3 reads CASSLLGTGYGYTF. The CDR3 nucleotides read TGTGCCAGCAGCTTGTTGGGGACAGGGTATGGCTACACCTTC. This chain links TRBV7-9 with TRBJ1-2; 9 bases agree with TRBD1. The junction had 4 bases not matched to a gene; V was cut back by 3 bases and J by 5 bases. The germline gives CDR1 SEHNR, CDR2 FQNEAQ (reference sequence). The CDR3 runs to 14 residues.

The chain carries TRBV20-1 and TRBJ2-7; no reliable D call. The V gene's germline CDR1 is DFQATT and CDR2 SNEGSKA (reference sequence). The CDR3 contains 11 residues. V gave up 4 bases and J gave up 4 bases, with 8 bases separating them. CDR3: CSATSSYEQYF. The CDR3 DNA reads as TGCAGTGCTACCAGCTCTTACGAGCAGTACTTC.

The rearrangement joins TRBV12-5 to TRBJ2-7, with D uncertain. This CDR3 is built from 15 residues. CDR1 is LGHNT and CDR2 is FRNRAP in the germline V gene. Trimming pared 4 bases from V and 2 bases from J, leaving 15 bases between. DNA of the CDR3: TGTGCTAGTGGTTCGACACCCGGCAGGCCCTACGAGCAGTACTTC. Translation: CASGSTPGRPYEQYF.

The chain combines TRBV6-6 with TRBJ2-1; a possible D gene is TRBD2 (5 bases). V lost 0 bases, J lost 8 bases, and 11 bases lay in between. CDR1 is MNHNY, CDR2 SVGAGI, per germline (reference sequence). The CDR3 covers 14 residues. The CDR3 coding sequence is TGTGCCAGCAGTTACTCGCTAGCAGAGGATGAGCAGTTCTTC. Its translation is CASSYSLAEDEQFF.

This chain uses TRBV6-5 with TRBJ2-5; D is unclear. There are 15 residues in the CDR3. V was trimmed by 0 bases and J by 5 bases, leaving 13 bases between them. The germline gives CDR1 MNHEY, CDR2 SVGAGI. The chain's CDR3 is CASSYSILPEETQYF. The CDR3 nucleotides are TGTGCCAGCAGTTACTCAATCCTCCCTGAGGAGACCCAGTACTTC.

The V gene is TRBV7-9, the J gene TRBJ1-2; D uncertain. The CDR3 is 12 residues long. Germline assignment: CDR1 SEHNR and CDR2 FQNEAQ (reference sequence). Trimming shortened V by 3 bases and J by 5 bases, and 7 bases separated the two germline ends. The CDR3 DNA reads TGTGCCAGCAGCTTCGGAGATTATGGCTACACCTTC. Encoded protein: CASSFGDYGYTF.

The chain couples TRBV5-4 to TRBJ2-5; 10 bases agree with TRBD1. The CDR3 has 15 residues. Germline CDR1 is SGHNT and CDR2 is YYREEE (reference sequence). With 0 bases clipped from V and 3 bases from J, the junction kept 2 bases outside the gene matches. CDR3 DNA: TGTGCCAGCAGCTTGGGCGGGACAGGGGAAGAGACCCAGTACTTC. It yields the protein CASSLGGTGEETQYF.

The rearrangement uses TRBV7-5 and TRBJ1-2. TRBV7-5 is a listed pseudogene. The CDR3 spans 13 residues. The CDR3 DNA follows: TGTGTCAGAAGCTTGGGGGCTAACTATGGCTACACCTTC. Protein: CVRSLGANYGYTF.

This rearrangement joins TRBV7-2 to TRBJ2-2, with 9 bases identical to TRBD1. V lost 3 bases to trimming and J lost 3 bases; unmatched junction nucleotides: 5. Germline-derived CDR1 and CDR2 are SGHTA and FQGNSA. The CDR3 loop spans 16 amino acids. CDR3 residues: CASSLKGTGYTGELFF. The CDR3 DNA reads as TGTGCCAGCAGCTTGAAGGGGACAGGGTACACCGGGGAGCTGTTTTTT.

The chain couples TRBV18 to TRBJ2-7, with 7 bases fitting TRBD2. Germline CDR1 KGHSH, CDR2 LQKENI. The CDR3 contains 15 residues. V trimming: 5 bases; J trimming: 5 bases; junction bases outside the gene matches: 12. The CDR3 bases are TGTGCCAGCTCATCCGTTAGTGGGAGGGCCCACGAGCAGTACTTC. It specifies CASSSVSGRAHEQYF.

This clone has just a few counts. V and J are TRBV5-1 and TRBJ2-7, with TRBD1 identical over 8 bases. This CDR3 spans 17 amino acids. The trim removed 0 bases at V and 2 bases at J, leaving 10 bases unmatched. From germline, CDR1 is SGHRS and CDR2 YFSETQ. The chain's CDR3 is CASSLEAPGTGTYEQYF. In nucleotides, the CDR3 is TGCGCCAGCAGCTTGGAGGCCCCGGGGACAGGAACCTACGAGCAGTACTTC.

CDR3 sequence (DNA): TGTGCCAGCAGCTTATGGGCTCTTGGAACTAATGAAAAACTGTTTTTT. It yields the protein CASSLWALGTNEKLFF. The chain recombines TRBV7-6 with TRBJ1-4; D is uncertain. The germline gives CDR1 SGHVS, CDR2 FNYEAQ. The CDR3 contains 16 residues. Trimming shortened V by 2 bases and J by 1 base, and 11 bases separated the two germline ends.

The chain couples TRBV6-5 to TRBJ2-1; 10 nucleotides align to TRBD2. Germline V gene data show CDR1 as MNHEY and CDR2 as SVGAGI. The CDR3 sequence is 15 residues long. J gave up 5 bases and V 10 bases, and 11 bases lay outside the gene matches. The CDR3 reads CATERAGGPHNEQFF. The DNA for the CDR3 is TGTGCCACTGAGAGAGCGGGAGGGCCCCACAATGAGCAGTTCTTC.

This clone has a count of ten or more. The chain employs TRBV6-5 and TRBJ2-3, with TRBD1 as a possible D gene (6 bases). Germline CDR1 MNHEY, CDR2 SVGAGI. CDR3 size: 14 residues. The germline V and J ends were trimmed by 3 bases and 4 bases, with 11 bases remaining between them. The CDR3, as DNA: TGTGCCAGCAGTTATAGGGGACATGCAGATACGCAGTATTTT. Protein product: CASSYRGHADTQYF.